Presented here are 30 T cell receptor beta chains from one specimen sequenced in a study of cytomegalovirus exposure and HLA in healthy donors. Using immunoSEQ multiplex PCR, the repertoire was profiled, and TCRdb retains in-frame clones only, with some absent. The data hold some 130,000 clones, with approximately 90% observed a single time. Sequencing used PBMCs. All receptors derive from a woman aged 18 to 35 in good health and CMV-seropositive.

The rearrangement uses TRBV28 and TRBJ1-5; TRBD1 is a possible D gene (5 bases). Germline V gene lookup returns CDR1 MDHEN and CDR2 SYDVKM. V gave up 8 bases and J gave up 0 bases, with 11 bases separating them. CDR3 length equals 14 residues. CDR3 sequence (DNA): TGTGCCAGCTCCGGACACTATAGCAATCAGCCCCAGCATTTT. Amino acid sequence: CASSGHYSNQPQHF.

This clone was seen a handful of times. The chain recombines TRBV4-1 with TRBJ2-7; D not certain. This CDR3 is built from 13 residues. V was trimmed by 0 bases and J by 7 bases, leaving 10 bases between them. The V gene's germline CDR1 is MGHRA and CDR2 YSYEKL. CDR3 in amino acids: CASSQDTVLEQYF. As DNA, the CDR3 is TGCGCCAGCAGCCAAGATACGGTCCTAGAGCAGTACTTC.

The rearrangement joins TRBV4-1 to TRBJ1-5; D might be TRBD1 (6 bases). CDR1 MGHRA and CDR2 YSYEKL come from the germline V gene. The CDR3 is made up of 17 amino acids. Between the trimmed V and J ends, which lost 1 base and 6 bases, there was a span of 19 bases. The CDR3, as DNA: TGCGCCAGCAGCCAAGGCGTAGGCCGTCAGGGGTCTCAGCCCCAGCATTTT. Translating gives CASSQGVGRQGSQPQHF.

V gene TRBV27 combines with J gene TRBJ1-2; D not certain. CDR3 length: 13 residues. In germline, CDR1 is MNHEY, CDR2 SMNVEV (reference sequence). The V gene lost 3 bases and the J gene lost 1 base, with 6 bases spanning the gap. The CDR3 spells CASSFRVNYGYTF. As DNA, the CDR3 is TGTGCCAGCAGTTTTAGAGTTAACTATGGCTACACCTTC.

The V and J genes are TRBV4-2 and TRBJ2-1, with no clear D. V was cut by 0 bases and J by 3 bases, with 6 bases left in between. CDR1 is LGHNA and CDR2 is YNFKEQ in the germline V gene. The CDR3 is 14 residues long. The CDR3 region is CASSQDQDYNEQFF. CDR3 nucleotides: TGTGCCAGCAGCCAAGATCAGGACTACAATGAGCAGTTCTTC.

The chain joins TRBV6-5 to TRBJ1-2, with D possibly matching TRBD1 (6 bases). Trimming cost V 5 bases and J 8 bases, with 15 bases left between them. CDR3 length equals 13 residues. CDR1 and CDR2 from the germline V gene are MNHEY and SVGAGI. The CDR3 nucleotides are TGTGCCAGCAGTACACAGGGACTAAGCGGCTACACCTTC. The encoded protein is CASSTQGLSGYTF.

V gene TRBV4-2 combines with J gene TRBJ2-7; D is perhaps TRBD2 (6 bases). This CDR3 has 12 residues. The ends were cut back, 4 bases at V and 6 bases at J, with 10 bases in the middle. Germline CDR1 is LGHNA and CDR2 is YNFKEQ. CDR3 DNA sequence: TGTGCCAGCAGCCGGGACTTGGGCGAGCAGTACTTC. This encodes CASSRDLGEQYF.

This chain joins TRBV4-3 and TRBJ1-1; no definite D call. V shed 0 bases and J shed 3 bases, with 5 bases lying between them. In germline, CDR1 is LGHNA, CDR2 YSLEER. The CDR3 is made up of 13 amino acids. The CDR3 protein is CASSQDTDTEAFF. The CDR3, as DNA: TGCGCCAGCAGCCAAGATACGGACACTGAAGCTTTCTTT.

The chain combines TRBV2 with TRBJ2-7; TRBD2 matches 8 bases. Germline V gives CDR1 SNHLY, CDR2 FYNNEI. V lost 6 bases and J lost 10; bases outside the gene matches: 11. The CDR3 is 13 amino acids. The CDR3 protein is CASRRPDGGEQYF. CDR3 DNA sequence: TGTGCCAGCAGGCGACCCGACGGGGGGGAACAGTACTTC.

This chain links TRBV6-5 with TRBJ1-4, with D possibly TRBD1 on 6 matching bases. Trimming cost V 2 bases and J 7 bases, with 14 bases left between them. The length of the CDR3 is 15 residues. Germline CDR1 and CDR2: MNHEY and SVGAGI. CDR3 amino acids: CASSYVRGAREKLFF. The DNA of the CDR3 is TGTGCCAGCAGTTACGTGCGGGGGGCGCGTGAAAAACTGTTTTTT.

The chain links TRBV4-1 to TRBJ2-5, with 11 positions matching TRBD2. Per germline, CDR1 MGHRA and CDR2 YSYEKL. The CDR3 contains 17 residues. The junction had 8 bases not matched to a gene; V was cut back by 0 bases and J by 5 bases. CDR3 residues: CASSQDGSGGARETQYF. The DNA of the CDR3 is TGCGCCAGCAGCCAAGATGGTAGCGGGGGGGCCCGGGAGACCCAGTACTTC.

The chain uses TRBV13 and TRBJ2-7, with 8 bases aligning to TRBD1. V lost 2 bases, J lost 3 bases, and 3 bases stayed unmatched. CDR3 length: 14 amino acids. CDR1 PRHDT and CDR2 FYEKMQ come from the germline V gene (reference sequence). CDR3 sequence reads: CASSLHRGFYEQYF. DNA of the CDR3: TGTGCCAGCAGCTTACACAGGGGGTTCTACGAGCAGTACTTC.

V gene TRBV9 combines with J gene TRBJ1-6, with 8 bases that match TRBD1. V lost 4 bases to trimming and J lost 7 bases; unmatched junction nucleotides: 7. The length of the CDR3 is 15 residues. From germline, CDR1 is SGDLS and CDR2 YYNGEE. The CDR3 DNA reads as TGTGCCAGCAGCCCACGGACAGGGAGGAATTCACCCCTCCACTTT. Translation: CASSPRTGRNSPLHF. The full variable domain, with the rest looked up from reference TRBV9 and TRBJ1-6, is DSGVTQTPKHLITATGQRVTLRCSPRSGDLSVYWYQQSLDQGLQFLIQYYNGEERAKGNILERFSAQQFPDLHSELNLSSLELGDSALYFCASSPRTGRNSPLHFGNGTRLTVT.

The gene calls are TRBV11-2 and TRBJ1-1; no clear D gene. CDR1 is SGHAT and CDR2 is FQNNGV in the germline V gene. The CDR3 is made up of 15 amino acids. Trimming shortened V by 4 bases and J by 7 bases, and 19 bases separated the two germline ends. CDR3: CASSYSDTVVSEAFF. For the CDR3, the DNA is TGTGCCAGCAGCTACAGTGACACGGTAGTTAGTGAAGCTTTCTTT.

The rearrangement links TRBV5-4 to TRBJ2-1, with 9 bases matching TRBD2. Per germline, CDR1 SGHNT and CDR2 YYREEE (reference sequence). The CDR3 is 14 amino acids. V shed 9 bases, J shed 4 bases, and the junction held 8 bases outside the gene matches. The CDR3, as DNA: TGTGCCACCACGGGCCTAGCGGGGTACAATGAGCAGTTCTTC. Translated: CATTGLAGYNEQFF.

The sample holds one count of this clone. V and J are TRBV6-1 and TRBJ2-5; 8 positions match TRBD2. The CDR3 spans 16 residues. Trimming removed 2 bases from V and 5 bases from J; junction bases left unmatched: 10. CDR1 is MNHNS and CDR2 is SASEGT in the germline V gene. Here the CDR3 DNA reads TGTGCCAGCAGTGAAATCGGCGGGGGGCCGGGCGAGACCCAGTACTTC. Translating gives CASSEIGGGPGETQYF.

V usage is TRBV19 and J usage is TRBJ1-1, with 9 nucleotides matching TRBD1. CDR1 is LNHDA and CDR2 is SQIVND in the germline V gene (reference sequence). The CDR3 is 15 residues long. J was trimmed by 1 base and V by 7 bases; bases with no gene match: 7. CDR3 DNA: TGTGCCAGTACTACACGGGGACAGGGGAACACTGAAGCTTTCTTT. Translated, it gives CASTTRGQGNTEAFF.

The chain employs TRBV6-1 and TRBJ1-1; weak D call: TRBD1 (6 bases). Trimming pared 10 bases from V and 4 bases from J, leaving 19 bases between. The CDR3 extends over 14 amino acids. CDR1 is MNHNS, CDR2 SASEGT, per germline. The CDR3, as DNA: TGTGCCACCCAGGGGAGTATTTCGGGCACTGAAGCTTTCTTT. It encodes CATQGSISGTEAFF.

The chain has TRBV27 and TRBJ2-7, with 8 bases lining up with TRBD1. The CDR3 contains 15 residues. The germline gives CDR1 MNHEY, CDR2 SMNVEV (reference sequence). V gave up 5 bases and J gave up 4 bases; unmatched junction bases: 10. CDR3 bases: TGTGCCAGCAGTGCCGGCCGGACAGGGTTTTACGAGCAGTACTTC. It encodes CASSAGRTGFYEQYF.

The V gene is TRBV15, the J gene TRBJ1-5, with D tentatively TRBD1 (5 bases). Trimming pared 6 bases from V and 2 bases from J, leaving 11 bases between. CDR1 and CDR2 from the germline V gene are LNHNV and YYDKDF (reference sequence). The CDR3 is 14 amino acids. The CDR3 DNA reads as TGTGCCACCAGGCTGGGGCCGGGCAATCAGCCCCAGCATTTT. Residues: CATRLGPGNQPQHF.

The genes are TRBV9 and TRBJ1-4, with 8 bases matching TRBD1. The CDR3 covers 13 residues. The germline gives CDR1 SGDLS, CDR2 YYNGEE. V was clipped by 4 bases and J by 7 bases; unmatched bases: 3. CDR3: CASSTDRGEKLFF. The CDR3 DNA reads as TGTGCCAGCAGCACCGACAGGGGTGAAAAACTGTTTTTT.

V gene TRBV5-4 combines with J gene TRBJ2-2; 9 bases align to TRBD2. Germline V CDR1 and CDR2: SGHNT, YYREEE (reference sequence). The CDR3 extends over 16 amino acids. V shed 5 bases and J 4 bases; nucleotides not matched to a gene: 9. CDR3 coding DNA: TGTGCCAGCAGGGGTACAGCGGGAGGTATCACCGGGGAGCTGTTTTTT. It encodes CASRGTAGGITGELFF.

The CDR3 spells CATSRVETAYGYTF. In DNA, the CDR3 is TGTGCCACCAGCAGAGTGGAGACGGCCTATGGCTACACCTTC. The genes are TRBV15 and TRBJ1-2; the D is unclear. Between the trimmed V and J ends, which lost 1 base and 4 bases, there was a span of 10 bases. The CDR3 totals 14 residues. The germline V gene has CDR1 LNHNV and CDR2 YYDKDF (reference sequence).

CDR3 amino acids: CASSPGTTYEQYF. CDR3 coding DNA: TGTGCCAGCTCACCGGGGACAACCTACGAGCAGTACTTC. The J gene is TRBJ2-7, the V gene TRBV18, with D possibly TRBD1 on 6 matching bases. V shed 3 bases and J shed 2 bases, with 8 bases lying between them. The germline V gene encodes CDR1 KGHSH and CDR2 LQKENI. The CDR3 loop spans 13 amino acids.

V gene TRBV15 combines with J gene TRBJ2-7; the D gene is possibly TRBD1 (5 bases). The germline V and J ends were trimmed by 3 bases and 2 bases, with 11 bases remaining between them. This CDR3 comprises 14 residues. The germline gives CDR1 LNHNV, CDR2 YYDKDF (reference sequence). The CDR3, as DNA: TGTGCCACCAGCAGCCTATTGACAGCCTACGAGCAGTACTTC. Residues: CATSSLLTAYEQYF.

The V call is TRBV6-4, the J call TRBJ1-1; maybe TRBD1 (6 bases). Trimming left V 6 bases short and J 2 bases short, with 10 bases between. From germline, CDR1 is MRHNA and CDR2 SNTAGT. The CDR3 extends over 13 amino acids. Written as DNA, the CDR3 is TGTGCCAGCAGCCACAGGGTTAACACTGAAGCTTTCTTT. Amino acids: CASSHRVNTEAFF.

The chain joins TRBV6-6 to TRBJ2-3; the D is unclear. Germline loops: CDR1 MNHNY, CDR2 SVGAGI (reference sequence). Trimming took 4 bases from V and 0 from J, leaving 8 bases between them. CDR3 size: 14 residues. In DNA form, the CDR3 reads TGTGCCAGCAGTTCCTTGAGAAGCACAGATACGCAGTATTTT. It translates to CASSSLRSTDTQYF.

This clone has just one count. The V call is TRBV29-1, the J call TRBJ1-2, with 7 bases aligning to TRBD1. The CDR3 has 13 residues. Germline V gene lookup returns CDR1 SQVTM and CDR2 ANQGSEA. With 5 bases clipped from V and 3 bases from J, the junction kept 6 bases outside the gene matches. The CDR3 DNA sequence: TGCAGCGTTAATGGCGGGACAGACTATGGCTACACCTTC. Amino acid sequence: CSVNGGTDYGYTF.

This chain links TRBV7-2 with TRBJ1-2, with D perhaps matching TRBD1 (5 bases). V gave up 5 bases and J gave up 0 bases, with 16 bases separating them. Germline V CDR1 and CDR2: SGHTA, FQGNSA. This CDR3 is built from 16 residues. DNA of the CDR3: TGTGCCAGCAGCCCGGGACTTCGGCGGGCTAACTATGGCTACACCTTC. Residues: CASSPGLRRANYGYTF.

This sequence joins TRBV6-1 and TRBJ2-7; TRBD1 aligns across 10 bases. CDR1 and CDR2 (germline): MNHNS, SASEGT. This CDR3 is 15 amino acids long. J lost 9 bases, V lost 4 bases, and 12 bases had no gene match. The CDR3 nucleotides are TGTGCCAGCAGTGTTGCCGGGACAGGGGAAACATCGCAGTACTTC. This gives the protein CASSVAGTGETSQYF.